The next 30 T cell receptor beta chains were all read from a single sample in a study of cytomegalovirus exposure and HLA in healthy donors. The study ran its PCR with 60 Vbeta and 13 Jbeta primers. The protocol was immunoSEQ multiplex PCR, while the TCRdb copy is restricted to in-frame clones and leaves out a portion. The table includes 75,000 to 95,000 clones, about two thirds detected once. Sequencing used PBMCs. Receptors were obtained from a woman between 45 and 60 years old in good health and CMV-seropositive.

This clone came up many times. The V and J genes are TRBV18 and TRBJ1-4; 8 bases map to TRBD1. The CDR3 loop spans 13 amino acids. The germline CDR1 and CDR2 sequences are KGHSH and LQKENI. The trim removed 8 bases at V and 8 bases at J, leaving 7 bases unmatched. The CDR3 region has the DNA TGTGCCAGCAACAGGGGGAGGAAGGAAAAACTGTTTTTT. This translates into CASNRGRKEKLFF. Using reference TRBV18 and TRBJ1-4 for the parts outside the CDR3, the full variable domain is NAGVMQNPRHLVRRRGQEARLRCSPMKGHSHVYWYRQLPEEGLKFMVYLQKENIIDESGMPKERFSAEFPKEGPSILRIQQVVRGDSAAYFCASNRGRKEKLFFGSGTQLSVL.

J is TRBJ2-4 and V is TRBV28; the D gene is possibly TRBD2 (5 bases). The V gene's germline CDR1 is MDHEN and CDR2 SYDVKM. The CDR3 contains 13 residues. Trimming removed 3 bases from V and 8 bases from J, with 11 bases in between. CDR3 region: CASSFPALDIQYF. CDR3 in DNA: TGTGCCAGCAGTTTCCCCGCACTAGACATTCAGTACTTC. Full variable domain (remainder filled in from reference TRBV28 and TRBJ2-4): DVKVTQSSRYLVKRTGEKVFLECVQDMDHENMFWYRQDPGLGLRLIYFSYDVKMKEKGDIPEGYSVSREKKERFSLILESASTNQTSMYLCASSFPALDIQYFGAGTRLSVL.

The V and J genes are TRBV7-9 and TRBJ2-1, with a tentative D call TRBD1 (5 bases). CDR3 length equals 18 residues. Trimming took off 1 base at V and 8 bases at J, with 24 bases between the two ends. CDR1 SEHNR and CDR2 FQNEAQ come from the germline V gene (reference sequence). CDR3 nucleotide sequence: TGTGCCAGCAGCTTAGTCTTCGGCGTGACAGATTTGTGGGATGAGCAGTTCTTC. Translation: CASSLVFGVTDLWDEQFF.

This sequence joins TRBV19 and TRBJ1-5, with D unclear. Germline V gives CDR1 LNHDA, CDR2 SQIVND (reference sequence). V lost 7 bases and J lost 11, with 15 bases in between. The length of the CDR3 is 12 residues. CDR3 in DNA: TGTGCCAGTACCTACGGGGTTACGGCCCAGCATTTT. Its translation is CASTYGVTAQHF.

As for this clone: At one boundary the junction diverges from the germline segment, which might be a read error. This chain links TRBV28 with TRBJ2-5; the D gene is possibly TRBD2 (6 bases). The CDR3 runs 15 residues. Germline V gives CDR1 MDHEN, CDR2 SYDVKM. The CDR3, as DNA: TGCGCCAGCAGCCCCTCGGGGGACCCACGGGAGACCCAGTACTTC. Protein sequence: CASSPSGDPRETQYF.

The chain is built from TRBV25-1 and TRBJ2-2; the match to TRBD1 covers 7 bases. V shed 2 bases and J 3 bases; nucleotides not matched to a gene: 3. Germline V gene lookup returns CDR1 MGHDK and CDR2 SYGVNS. The CDR3 runs to 15 residues. This CDR3 is CASSENRGDTGELFF. The CDR3 nucleotides are TGTGCCAGCAGTGAAAACAGGGGAGACACCGGGGAGCTGTTTTTT.

The rearrangement uses TRBV13 and TRBJ2-5; 7 nucleotides align to TRBD1. The ends lost 5 bases at V and 1 base at J; junction bases unmatched: 7. Per germline, CDR1 PRHDT and CDR2 FYEKMQ (reference sequence). The CDR3 has 15 amino acids. CDR3 protein: CASSKGTDLQETQYF. The CDR3 DNA follows: TGTGCCAGCAGCAAGGGGACAGATCTCCAAGAGACCCAGTACTTC.

The gene calls are TRBV28 and TRBJ2-7; D call uncertain. The CDR3 totals 14 residues. The ends were cut back, 6 bases at V and 4 bases at J, with 16 bases in the middle. Germline V gene data show CDR1 as MDHEN and CDR2 as SYDVKM. This CDR3 reads CASREDPTGYEQYF. The CDR3 DNA sequence: TGTGCCAGCAGAGAAGACCCCACGGGTTACGAGCAGTACTTC.

The chain uses TRBV6-6 and TRBJ1-4, with 9 bases identical to TRBD1. Germline V gene sequence: CDR1 MNHNY, CDR2 SVGAGI (reference sequence). Germline trimming cut 6 bases from V and 3 bases from J; bases unmatched to any gene: 5. The CDR3 has 15 residues. CDR3: CASSNTGGSNEKLFF. The CDR3 nucleotides are TGTGCCAGCAGCAACACAGGGGGCTCTAATGAAAAACTGTTTTTT.

J is TRBJ2-7 and V is TRBV7-9, with 7 nucleotides matching TRBD1. Germline values: CDR1 SEHNR, CDR2 FQNEAQ (reference sequence). CDR3 size: 17 residues. With V trimmed by 5 bases and J by 3 bases, 16 bases remained unmatched. DNA for the CDR3: TGTGCCAGCAGCACCCCAACTGAGAGGACAGGTCACTACGAGCAGTACTTC. Residues: CASSTPTERTGHYEQYF.

On this clone itself: One junction end disagrees with the germline gene, perhaps due to a read error. The chain recombines TRBV20-1 with TRBJ1-1; no firm D call. This CDR3 is built from 10 residues. From germline, CDR1 is DFQATT and CDR2 SNEGSKA (reference sequence). This CDR3 reads CSATRNGDIF. The DNA for the CDR3 is TGCAGTGCTACGAGGAACGGGGATATCTTT.

This clone occurred a few times. Distinct nucleotide sequences in the sample also encode this CDR3. The J gene is TRBJ1-1, the V gene TRBV28; no clear D gene. Germline-derived CDR1 and CDR2 are MDHEN and SYDVKM. This CDR3 spans 13 amino acids. Trimming left V 2 bases short and J 1 base short, with 5 bases between. DNA of the CDR3: TGTGCCAGCAGTTTAGGCAGGAACACTGAAGCTTTCTTT. Translated, it gives CASSLGRNTEAFF.

CDR3: CASSTPGQGDTEAFF. The DNA of the CDR3 is TGTGCCAGCAGCACACCGGGACAGGGGGACACTGAAGCTTTCTTT. The chain employs TRBV25-1 and TRBJ1-1, with 11 bases fitting TRBD1. V was clipped by 6 bases and J by 3 bases; unmatched bases: 6. This CDR3 has 15 amino acids. The V gene's germline CDR1 is MGHDK and CDR2 SYGVNS.

J is TRBJ1-2 and V is TRBV7-2, with D possibly being TRBD1 (5 bases). Germline values: CDR1 SGHTA, CDR2 FQGNSA. The CDR3 totals 16 residues. V lost 3 bases, J lost 4 bases, and 18 bases lay in between. In nucleotides, the CDR3 is TGTGCCAGCAGCTTGGCCTCCTCGGGGGAGGGCTATGGCTACACCTTC. This codes for CASSLASSGEGYGYTF.

This clone has just a few counts. This chain links TRBV9 with TRBJ2-3; D is uncertain. V was cut by 3 bases and J by 2 bases, with 19 bases left in between. The germline CDR1 and CDR2 sequences are SGDLS and YYNGEE. This CDR3 has 17 residues. This CDR3 is CASSAQAGSIFTDTQYF. As DNA, the CDR3 is TGTGCCAGCAGCGCCCAGGCAGGCTCGATATTCACAGATACGCAGTATTTT.

This clone was found many times. The V and J genes are TRBV4-3 and TRBJ1-1; TRBD1 agrees at 7 bases. V shed 5 bases, J shed 7 bases, and the junction held 7 bases outside the gene matches. Germline CDR1 is LGHNA and CDR2 is YSLEER. This CDR3 spans 13 amino acids. The CDR3 DNA reads TGCGCCAGCAGCTCGCAGGGGGGAGTTGAAGCTTTCTTT. Translation gives CASSSQGGVEAFF.

In this sample, this clone turned up a few times. The V call is TRBV28, the J call TRBJ2-4; TRBD1 matches at 9 bases. The V segment lost 6 bases and the J segment 8 bases; nucleotides outside the gene matches: 5. In germline, CDR1 is MDHEN, CDR2 SYDVKM. The CDR3 is 13 amino acids. CDR3 sequence reads: CASRTTGGDIQYF. In nucleotides, the CDR3 is TGTGCCAGCAGAACGACAGGGGGGGACATTCAGTACTTC.

This chain links TRBV7-9 with TRBJ2-5, with TRBD2 matching over 14 bases. The CDR3 sequence is 17 residues long. With V trimmed by 7 bases and J by 0 bases, 7 bases remained unmatched. Germline CDR1 and CDR2: SEHNR and FQNEAQ (reference sequence). The CDR3 region has the DNA TGTGCCAGCACTCAATGGGGACTAGCGGGGGACCAAGAGACCCAGTACTTC. Translated, it gives CASTQWGLAGDQETQYF.

The chain links TRBV6-5 to TRBJ2-1; 8 nucleotides match TRBD2. Germline CDR1 and CDR2: MNHEY and SVGAGI. J was trimmed by 3 bases and V by 7 bases; bases with no gene match: 8. The CDR3 totals 15 residues. CDR3 nucleotides: TGTGCCAGCATTTCGAGCGGGGGCCGCTACAATGAGCAGTTCTTC. Translation: CASISSGGRYNEQFF.

The chain carries TRBV9 and TRBJ2-3; TRBD2 aligns across 9 bases. The length of the CDR3 is 15 residues. V shed 3 bases and J 5 bases; nucleotides not matched to a gene: 7. CDR1 SGDLS and CDR2 YYNGEE come from the germline V gene. CDR3: CASSAASGVGDTQYF. Here the CDR3 DNA reads TGTGCCAGCAGCGCCGCTAGCGGGGTAGGAGATACGCAGTATTTT.

The chain has TRBV4-1 and TRBJ2-1, with D perhaps matching TRBD1 (6 bases). The V and J ends lost 0 bases and 9 bases respectively, with 18 bases between them. The germline V gene has CDR1 MGHRA and CDR2 YSYEKL. The CDR3 totals 16 residues. CDR3 loop: CASSQERGLSGGEQFF. CDR3 coding DNA: TGCGCCAGCAGCCAAGAGAGGGGGTTATCTGGAGGTGAGCAGTTCTTC.

This clone is a singleton in its sample. The V and J genes are TRBV4-1 and TRBJ1-1; 7 positions match TRBD1. V lost 0 bases to trimming and J lost 0 bases; unmatched junction nucleotides: 10. Germline values: CDR1 MGHRA, CDR2 YSYEKL. This CDR3 has 18 amino acids. The CDR3 DNA is TGCGCCAGCAGCCAAGAAGGGGGCAGGGGACTAGTGAACACTGAAGCTTTCTTT. It translates to CASSQEGGRGLVNTEAFF.

This rearrangement joins TRBV6-5 to TRBJ1-2; D gene uncertain. This CDR3 has 12 amino acids. Trimming took off 7 bases at V and 7 bases at J, with 13 bases between the two ends. The germline CDR1 and CDR2 sequences are MNHEY and SVGAGI. This chain's CDR3 is CASKHGSSGYTF. Written as DNA, the CDR3 is TGTGCCAGCAAACACGGGTCCTCTGGCTACACCTTC.

V gene TRBV19 combines with J gene TRBJ2-7, with 8 bases aligning to TRBD1. This CDR3 contains 12 residues. Looked up from germline, CDR1 is LNHDA and CDR2 is SQIVND (reference sequence). V was clipped by 8 bases and J by 4 bases; unmatched bases: 4. CDR3 protein: CASGQGPYEQYF. CDR3 sequence (DNA): TGTGCCAGTGGACAGGGTCCTTACGAGCAGTACTTC. Full variable domain (rest looked up from reference TRBV19 and TRBJ2-7): DGGITQSPKYLFRKEGQNVTLSCEQNLNHDAMYWYRQDPGQGLRLIYYSQIVNDFQKGDIAEGYSVSREKKESFPLTVTSAQKNPTAFYLCASGQGPYEQYFGPGTRLTVT.

The rearrangement uses TRBV9 and TRBJ1-5; D possibly corresponds to TRBD1 (6 bases). CDR3 length equals 15 residues. The germline V gene encodes CDR1 SGDLS and CDR2 YYNGEE. Between the trimmed V and J ends, which lost 5 bases and 5 bases, there was a span of 17 bases. CDR3 in amino acids: CASSQQGKVDQPQHF. CDR3 bases: TGTGCCAGCAGTCAACAGGGTAAAGTCGATCAGCCCCAGCATTTT.

The rearrangement links TRBV28 to TRBJ1-1; possibly TRBD1 for D (5 bases). The CDR3 is 13 residues long. Germline CDR1 and CDR2: MDHEN and SYDVKM. V gave up 2 bases and J gave up 6 bases, with 10 bases separating them. DNA for the CDR3: TGTGCCAGCAGTTTACCCACGACAGCTGAAGCTTTCTTT. Translation gives CASSLPTTAEAFF.

The chain couples TRBV6-5 to TRBJ2-5; TRBD1 aligns across 7 bases. The CDR3 runs 16 residues. The ends lost 0 bases at V and 1 base at J; junction bases unmatched: 5. The V gene's germline CDR1 is MNHEY and CDR2 SVGAGI. DNA of the CDR3: TGTGCCAGCAGTTACTCGCCGACAGGGCCCCAAGAGACCCAGTACTTC. It translates to CASSYSPTGPQETQYF.

CDR3 residues: CASSRPTGSEAFF. The CDR3 DNA reads as TGTGCCAGCAGTCGCCCAACAGGGTCTGAAGCTTTCTTT. This chain joins TRBV28 and TRBJ1-1, with D perhaps TRBD1 (6 bases). Germline V CDR1 and CDR2: MDHEN, SYDVKM. CDR3 length equals 13 residues. The ends were cut back, 5 bases at V and 6 bases at J, with 13 bases in the middle.

The genes are TRBV7-9 and TRBJ1-3, with D possibly TRBD1 on 6 matching bases. V lost 7 bases to trimming and J lost 1 base, with 8 bases between them. The CDR3 has 13 residues. CDR1 is SEHNR and CDR2 is FQNEAQ in the germline V gene (reference sequence). CDR3 sequence reads: CASKQGSGNTIYF. The CDR3 nucleotides are TGTGCCAGCAAACAGGGTTCTGGAAACACCATATATTTT.

This chain connects TRBV6-6 to TRBJ1-5; D might be TRBD1 (5 bases). V lost 7 bases to trimming and J lost 5 bases, with 12 bases between them. In germline, CDR1 is MNHNY, CDR2 SVGAGI (reference sequence). The CDR3 is 13 residues long. CDR3 region: CASTQGVDQPQHF. The CDR3 DNA reads TGTGCCAGCACCCAGGGTGTGGATCAGCCCCAGCATTTT.